Listed here are 31 T cell receptor beta chains from one sample, sequenced in a study of CD8 T cells in ankylosing spondylitis (dated by TCRdb to about 2017). The research as a whole found: Blood from ankylosing spondylitis patients appeared to be characterized by a TCR beta motif composed of about eight highly homologous amino acid variants.

The library was made by 5' RACE. TCRdb names Illumina HiSeq 2500 as the instrument used. TCRdb reprocessing: public reads trimmed at Q25 with fastp, clones called with MiXCR, in-frame beta chains kept. Each CDR3 protein gets just one entry, which takes the most common genes and DNA from the rows behind it. The sample table lists 100,000 to 150,000 distinct CDR3 sequences, 17% of them with a count of one. The top ten hold roughly 30% of the sample. What these receptors recognize is not known. Specimen: blood, either unsorted or a sorted T cell fraction (not recorded which). These receptors all come from a male donor with ankylosing spondylitis.

J is TRBJ2-7 and V is TRBV7-8; 8 positions agree with TRBD2. Germline assignment: CDR1 SGHVS and CDR2 FQNEAQ. Trimming cost V 1 base and J 0 bases; bases outside gene matches: 5. The CDR3 contains 16 residues. As DNA, the CDR3 is TGTGCCAGCAGCTTAGTGTTAGCGGGGCCCTCCTACGAGCAGTACTTC. Translation: CASSLVLAGPSYEQYF.

This clonotype was seen only a few times. This chain joins TRBV7-8 and TRBJ2-3, with D tentatively TRBD1 or TRBD2 (5 bases each). Germline lookup yields CDR1 SGHVS and CDR2 FQNEAQ. Trimming shortened V by 5 bases and J by 0 bases, and 18 bases separated the two germline ends. The CDR3 extends over 17 amino acids. CDR3 in DNA: TGTGCCAGCAGCCCCCACCGGGACCCAATTAGCACAGATACGCAGTATTTT. Its translation is CASSPHRDPISTDTQYF.

This clonotype was observed a handful of times. The rearrangement uses TRBV29-1 and TRBJ2-7; 12 bases map to TRBD2. J was trimmed by 3 bases and V by 6 bases; bases with no gene match: 3. CDR3 length: 13 amino acids. CDR1 and CDR2 (germline): SQVTM, ANQGSEA. CDR3 sequence reads: CSVGTSGFYEQYF. The CDR3 DNA follows: TGCAGCGTGGGGACTAGCGGGTTCTACGAGCAGTACTTC.

Only one count was recorded for this clonotype. The genes are TRBV9 and TRBJ2-2; TRBD2 is a possible D gene (5 bases). CDR1 is SGDLS and CDR2 is YYNGEE in the germline V gene. CDR3 length equals 13 residues. The V gene lost 0 bases and the J gene lost 6 bases, with 6 bases spanning the gap. The CDR3 region has the DNA TGTGCCAGCAGCGTAGTAGCGCCCGGGGAGCTGTTTTTT. This encodes CASSVVAPGELFF.

The rearrangement uses TRBV6-6 and TRBJ1-2, with D maybe TRBD1 (6 bases). Germline CDR1 is MNHNY and CDR2 is SVGAGI (reference sequence). The CDR3 extends over 13 amino acids. V shed 11 bases and J shed 4 bases, with 17 bases lying between them. CDR3 bases: TGTGCCCATGAGGGGGAGGGCCCCTATGGCTACACCTTC. It translates to CAHEGEGPYGYTF.

A few counts support this clonotype. The chain combines TRBV7-2 with TRBJ2-1, with D possibly being TRBD2 (6 bases). Looked up from germline, CDR1 is SGHTA and CDR2 is FQGNSA. V shed 4 bases and J shed 1 base, with 17 bases lying between them. The CDR3 is 17 amino acids. CDR3 residues: CASSYRVLRESYNEQFF. CDR3 in DNA: TGTGCCAGCAGCTACCGAGTTTTGCGGGAATCCTACAATGAGCAGTTCTTC.

A few counts support this clonotype. The V and J genes are TRBV27 and TRBJ2-3, with D possibly matching TRBD1 (6 bases). The germline V gene has CDR1 MNHEY and CDR2 SMNVEV (reference sequence). Trimming pared 1 base from V and 4 bases from J, leaving 12 bases between. The CDR3 sequence is 15 residues long. The CDR3 here is CASSLYYRVADTQYF. Written as DNA, the CDR3 is TGTGCCAGCAGTTTATACTACAGGGTGGCAGATACGCAGTATTTT.

J is TRBJ2-5 and V is TRBV11-2; D perhaps matches TRBD2 (5 bases). V lost 4 bases, J lost 5 bases, and 17 bases lay in between. The length of the CDR3 is 15 residues. Germline CDR1 and CDR2: SGHAT and FQNNGV. The CDR3: CASSWVVEGVETQYF. The CDR3 DNA reads as TGTGCCAGCAGCTGGGTTGTTGAGGGAGTTGAGACCCAGTACTTC.

This clonotype came up a few times. The V and J genes are TRBV11-2 and TRBJ2-7; the D gene is possibly TRBD2 (6 bases). This CDR3 spans 14 amino acids. Germline-derived CDR1 and CDR2 are SGHAT and FQNNGV. Trimming removed 5 bases from V and 4 bases from J, with 15 bases in between. CDR3 residues: CASSQTGDLYEQYF. The DNA of the CDR3 is TGTGCCAGCAGCCAAACGGGAGATTTATACGAGCAGTACTTC.

There are a few counts of this clonotype. The gene calls are TRBV27 and TRBJ1-5; the D is unclear. Trimming left V 10 bases short and J 7 bases short, with 17 bases between. This CDR3 has 13 amino acids. Germline V gene sequence: CDR1 MNHEY, CDR2 SMNVEV (reference sequence). CDR3 coding DNA: TGTGCCACCTCTATGGGCGCGCGCCAGCCCCAGCATTTT. It codes for CATSMGARQPQHF.

J is TRBJ2-5 and V is TRBV28; TRBD2 matches at 8 bases. The CDR3 contains 15 residues. Germline V lookup: CDR1 MDHEN, CDR2 SYDVKM. The trim removed 2 bases at V and 4 bases at J, leaving 6 bases unmatched. CDR3 nucleotide sequence: TGTGCCAGCAGTTTAACGGGAGGGCCGGGAGAGACCCAGTACTTC. Translated, it gives CASSLTGGPGETQYF.

This clonotype was seen a few times. The genes are TRBV28 and TRBJ2-7, with D perhaps matching TRBD1 (6 bases). The CDR3 has 13 amino acids. Trimming pared 4 bases from V and 2 bases from J, leaving 9 bases between. Germline assignment: CDR1 MDHEN and CDR2 SYDVKM. The CDR3: CASSSTGTYEQYF. Here the CDR3 DNA reads TGTGCCAGCAGTTCTACAGGGACCTACGAGCAGTACTTC.

This rearrangement joins TRBV30 to TRBJ2-7; D is possibly TRBD1 or TRBD2 (5 bases each). Per the germline V gene, CDR1 is GTSNPN and CDR2 is SVGIG (reference sequence). Trimming removed 1 base from V and 2 bases from J, with 9 bases in between. CDR3 length: 13 amino acids. The CDR3 nucleotides read TGTGCCTGGAGTGGGGGGAGTCCCTACGAGCAGTACTTC. Translation gives CAWSGGSPYEQYF.

This clonotype was observed a handful of times. The chain links TRBV5-1 to TRBJ1-1; a possible D gene is TRBD1 (6 bases). Germline loops: CDR1 SGHRS, CDR2 YFSETQ. Deletions cut 4 bases from V and 4 bases from J, with 14 bases between. The CDR3 is 14 amino acids. The CDR3 loop is CASSPFRGGTEAFF. In nucleotides, the CDR3 is TGCGCCAGCAGCCCCTTTAGAGGGGGCACTGAAGCTTTCTTT.

This clonotype was observed a handful of times. The rearrangement links TRBV12-5 to TRBJ2-1, with 9 nucleotides matching TRBD1. The CDR3 is 14 amino acids. V lost 6 bases and J lost 8; bases outside the gene matches: 8. Germline CDR1 is LGHNT and CDR2 is FRNRAP. The CDR3, as DNA: TGTGCTAGTGGGCCGGGACAGGGATGGGATGAGCAGTTCTTC. Amino acids: CASGPGQGWDEQFF.

This clonotype was picked up a small number of times. The V and J genes are TRBV19 and TRBJ2-7, with TRBD2 identical over 13 bases. In germline, CDR1 is LNHDA, CDR2 SQIVND (reference sequence). This CDR3 comprises 17 residues. J lost 3 bases, V lost 5 bases, and 10 bases had no gene match. Here the CDR3 DNA reads TGTGCCAGTAGTCCTCCGGGACTAGCGGGAACTCTCTACGAGCAGTACTTC. It specifies CASSPPGLAGTLYEQYF.

In this sample, this clonotype turned up a few times. The chain couples TRBV7-9 to TRBJ2-2, with 10 nucleotides matching TRBD2. V shed 4 bases, J shed 1 base, and the junction held 3 bases outside the gene matches. Germline CDR1 reads SEHNR; CDR2 reads FQNEAQ (reference sequence). This CDR3 comprises 16 residues. CDR3 nucleotide sequence: TGTGCCAGCAGCTCCAGGACTAGCGGGAACACCGGGGAGCTGTTTTTT. It translates to CASSSRTSGNTGELFF.

The rearrangement joins TRBV10-3 to TRBJ1-2; 8 bases line up with TRBD1. The CDR3 is 15 residues long. J gave up 4 bases and V 5 bases, and 9 bases lay outside the gene matches. Germline lookup yields CDR1 ENHRY and CDR2 SYGVKD. For the CDR3, the DNA is TGTGCCATCAGTTCTCAGGACAGGGTTCCCTATGGCTACACCTTC. Amino acid sequence: CAISSQDRVPYGYTF.

The genes are TRBV5-1 and TRBJ2-7; TRBD1 matches at 7 bases. Germline values: CDR1 SGHRS, CDR2 YFSETQ. The CDR3 extends over 14 amino acids. The V segment lost 0 bases and the J segment 3 bases; nucleotides outside the gene matches: 3. The CDR3 nucleotides read TGCGCCAGCAGCTTGGAGAGGGGGCGCTACGAGCAGTACTTC. Protein product: CASSLERGRYEQYF. The complete variable domain, with remaining parts taken from reference TRBV5-1 and TRBJ2-7, reads KAGVTQTPRYLIKTRGQQVTLSCSPISGHRSVSWYQQTPGQGLQFLFEYFSETQRNKGNFPGRFSGRQFSNSRSEMNVSTLELGDSALYLCASSLERGRYEQYFGPGTRLTVT.

This clonotype was seen at least ten times. V is TRBV27 and J is TRBJ2-2, with D possibly TRBD2 on 5 matching bases. Germline CDR1 reads MNHEY; CDR2 reads SMNVEV (reference sequence). The CDR3 length is 13 residues. V shed 3 bases and J shed 6 bases, with 8 bases lying between them. In DNA, the CDR3 is TGTGCCAGCAGTTTGCTAGCATCCGGGGAGCTGTTTTTT. Amino acid sequence: CASSLLASGELFF.

The V gene is TRBV27, the J gene TRBJ2-7, with D possibly TRBD2 on 5 matching bases. The ends were cut back, 5 bases at V and 4 bases at J, with 12 bases in the middle. The CDR3 contains 13 residues. The V gene's germline CDR1 is MNHEY and CDR2 SMNVEV (reference sequence). CDR3 region: CASSRDGGYEQYF. The CDR3 DNA is TGTGCCAGCAGTCGAGACGGAGGATACGAGCAGTACTTC.

This clonotype was recorded at least ten times. This chain links TRBV29-1 with TRBJ2-2; D remains unclear. V lost 6 bases and J lost 0, with 8 bases in between. Germline V gene lookup returns CDR1 SQVTM and CDR2 ANQGSEA. This CDR3 region has 13 residues. The CDR3 DNA is TGCAGCGTGGATAGACCGAACACCGGGGAGCTGTTTTTT. Translation: CSVDRPNTGELFF.

The J gene is TRBJ2-6, the V gene TRBV5-5, with 8 bases matching TRBD1. The CDR3 has 18 amino acids. V was clipped by 3 bases and J by 1 base; unmatched bases: 9. Per germline, CDR1 SGHKS and CDR2 YYEKEE (reference sequence). The CDR3 is CASSSLSRDRSGANVLTF. For the CDR3, the DNA is TGTGCCAGCAGCTCCCTGTCCCGGGACAGGTCTGGGGCCAACGTCCTGACTTTC.

The chain joins TRBV28 to TRBJ2-7; D gene uncertain. V lost 4 bases, J lost 3 bases, and 7 bases lay in between. CDR3 length: 12 amino acids. The germline gives CDR1 MDHEN, CDR2 SYDVKM. The CDR3 DNA follows: TGTGCCAGCAGTTGGGCCGACTACGAGCAGTACTTC. Protein: CASSWADYEQYF.

In this sample, this clonotype turned up a few times. The rearrangement joins TRBV2 to TRBJ1-1; no firm D call. CDR3 length equals 10 residues. Trimming cost V 4 bases and J 4 bases, with 1 base left between them. Germline CDR1 reads SNHLY; CDR2 reads FYNNEI. The CDR3 DNA is TGTGCCAGCAGTGGCACTGAAGCTTTCTTT. Translated, it gives CASSGTEAFF.

The chain recombines TRBV4-2 with TRBJ2-2; D assignment may be TRBD1 or TRBD2 (6 bases each). Germline V gives CDR1 LGHNA, CDR2 YNFKEQ. This CDR3 has 16 residues. Between the trimmed V and J ends, which lost 3 bases and 4 bases, there was a span of 15 bases. This CDR3 reads CASSHPTGAPTGELFF. As DNA, the CDR3 is TGTGCCAGCAGCCACCCGACGGGGGCGCCCACCGGGGAGCTGTTTTTT.

This clonotype was seen a handful of times. The V call is TRBV27, the J call TRBJ1-2; D possibly corresponds to TRBD1 (5 bases). This CDR3 has 13 amino acids. V was clipped by 4 bases and J by 11 bases, with 17 bases between them. Germline V gene lookup returns CDR1 MNHEY and CDR2 SMNVEV (reference sequence). The CDR3 spells CASSSGPTPGYTF. Here the CDR3 DNA reads TGTGCCAGCAGTTCGGGTCCCACCCCAGGGTACACCTTC.

A few counts support this clonotype. This chain joins TRBV14 and TRBJ1-6; maybe TRBD1 (5 bases). Between the trimmed V and J ends, which lost 1 base and 8 bases, there was a span of 18 bases. The CDR3 runs 17 residues. Germline V lookup: CDR1 SGHDN, CDR2 FVKESK. CDR3 sequence: CASSQGSGDSGYSPLHF. The CDR3, as DNA: TGTGCCAGCAGCCAAGGTTCCGGTGACAGTGGGTATTCACCCCTCCACTTT.

This clonotype occurred a few times. CDR3 amino acids: CASLGSGANVLTF. The CDR3 region has the DNA TGTGCCAGCCTCGGATCTGGGGCCAACGTCCTGACTTTC. This chain connects TRBV2 to TRBJ2-6; D remains ambiguous. Deletions cut 8 bases from V and 1 base from J, with 6 bases between. This CDR3 comprises 13 residues. Germline V gene data show CDR1 as SNHLY and CDR2 as FYNNEI.

This clonotype was observed once. The gene calls are TRBV20-1 and TRBJ2-7, with D possibly being TRBD2 (5 bases). The V and J ends lost 5 bases and 0 bases respectively, with 11 bases between them. Germline V lookup: CDR1 DFQATT, CDR2 SNEGSKA (reference sequence). CDR3 size: 13 residues. In DNA form, the CDR3 reads TGCAGTGCTGAGTTGGGGAGCTCCTACGAGCAGTACTTC. Translation: CSAELGSSYEQYF.

This clonotype was picked up many times. The J gene is TRBJ2-3, the V gene TRBV24-1; 10 bases map to TRBD2. The CDR3 extends over 17 amino acids. Losses at the gene ends were 1 base for V and 5 bases for J; bases not matched to a gene: 8. Germline V gene lookup returns CDR1 KGHDR and CDR2 SFDVKD. CDR3 bases: TGTGCCACCAGTGATTTTTCTCCTAGCGGGAGTGTAGATACGCAGTATTTT. It encodes CATSDFSPSGSVDTQYF.